The sequence of this T cell receptor beta chain was determined in a study of Graves' ophthalmopathy and Graves' hyperthyroidism. The authors amplified TCR beta CDR3 regions from RNA transcripts. In the first round, RT-PCR was carried out with HTBI primers, and a multiplex PCR formed the second round. TCRdb re-called the multiplex PCR reads through MiXCR, storing one row per CDR3 protein. Among 500,000 to 800,000 distinct CDR3 sequences, about two fifths were seen once, and the ten largest hold more than 2.5%. PBMCs originated in approximately 9.1 ml of fresh peripheral blood. This clonotype has ten or more counts. The antigen is not known. With 0 bases clipped from V and 4 bases from J, the junction kept 12 bases outside the gene matches. Looked up from germline, CDR1 is SGDLS and CDR2 is YYNGEE. The CDR3 consists of 17 residues. Study-wide points: The model flagged ophthalmopathy progression at approximately 70% sensitivity and nearly 75% specificity. Most expanded thyroid clonotypes above 0.001 frequency also appeared in blood.

The J gene is TRBJ2-5, the V gene TRBV9, with TRBD2 matching over 7 bases. The TCR originated in an adult man with Graves' ophthalmopathy. Sample: peripheral blood. The CDR3 DNA reads TGTGCCAGCAGCGTAGAGGGAGGGACCGCCCCCGGAGAGACCCAGTACTTC. It specifies CASSVEGGTAPGETQYF.